This TCR beta chain was captured in a study of CD8+ T cells in alopecia areata. In each case, RNA was isolated and then reverse transcribed into cDNA as the sequencing template. The protocol was immunoSEQ multiplex PCR, while the TCRdb copy is restricted to in-frame clones and leaves out a portion. The sample holds fewer than 250,000 clones, 64% seen once. Stated treatment: oral pan-JAK inhibitor, 5-10 mg twice daily. Trimming took off 2 bases at V and 0 bases at J, with 11 bases between the two ends. The CDR3 totals 16 residues. CDR1 and CDR2 (germline): MDHEN, SYDVKM. This chain joins TRBV28 and TRBJ2-4; D is unclear. This receptor was identified in a human donor with alopecia areata. Material: CD4+ T cells sorted from blood, obtained at week 4, from a patient treated with tofacitinib. The DNA for the CDR3 is TGTGCCAGCAGTTTACACACTTCTTTAGCCAAAAACATTCAGTACTTC. Amino acid sequence: CASSLHTSLAKNIQYF.